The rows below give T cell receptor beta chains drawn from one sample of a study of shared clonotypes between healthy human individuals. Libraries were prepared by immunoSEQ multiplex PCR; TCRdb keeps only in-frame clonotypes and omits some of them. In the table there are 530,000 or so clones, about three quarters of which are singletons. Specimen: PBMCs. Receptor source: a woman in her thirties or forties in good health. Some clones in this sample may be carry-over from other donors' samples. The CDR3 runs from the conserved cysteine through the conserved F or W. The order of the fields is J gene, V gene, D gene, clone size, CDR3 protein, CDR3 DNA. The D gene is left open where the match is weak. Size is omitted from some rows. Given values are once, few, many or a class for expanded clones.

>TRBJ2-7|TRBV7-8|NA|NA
CASSLAGTSYEQYF
TGTGCCAGCAGCTTAGCGGGGACCTCCTACGAGCAGTACTTC
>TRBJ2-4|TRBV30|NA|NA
CAWSVQGGKNIQYF
TGTGCCTGGAGTGTACAGGGCGGTAAAAACATTCAGTACTTC
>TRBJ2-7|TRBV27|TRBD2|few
CASSLTYSGWGYEQYF
TGTGCCAGCAGTTTAACGTATAGCGGGTGGGGCTACGAGCAGTACTTC
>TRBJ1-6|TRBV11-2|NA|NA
CASSPRVVGSNSPLHF
TGTGCCAGCAGCCCCCGGGTAGTTGGTTCTAATTCACCCCTCCACTTT
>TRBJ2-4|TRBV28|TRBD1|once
CASSSTGGFGIQYF
TGTGCCAGCAGTTCCACAGGGGGCTTTGGCATTCAGTACTTC
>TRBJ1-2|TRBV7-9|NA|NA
CASSRQSNYGYTF
TGTGCCAGCAGCCGACAGAGTAACTATGGCTACACCTTC
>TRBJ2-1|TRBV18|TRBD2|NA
CASSPVTSGRVGSYNEQFF
TGTGCCAGCTCACCAGTGACTAGCGGGAGGGTCGGCTCCTACAATGAGCAGTTCTTC
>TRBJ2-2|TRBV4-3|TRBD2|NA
CASSRDSGLNTGELFF
TGCGCCAGCAGCCGAGATAGCGGGTTAAACACCGGGGAGCTGTTTTTT
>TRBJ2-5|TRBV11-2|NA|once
CASSLDSGIQYF
TGTGCCAGCAGCTTAGATTCAGGAATCCAGTACTTC
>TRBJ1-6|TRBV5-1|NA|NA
CASSLDWVGNSPLHF
TGCGCCAGCAGCTTGGATTGGGTAGGGAATTCACCCCTCCACTTT
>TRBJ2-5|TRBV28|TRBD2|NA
CASSLPAGGGSVETQYF
TGTGCCAGCAGTTTACCAGCGGGAGGGGGGTCTGTTGAGACCCAGTACTTC
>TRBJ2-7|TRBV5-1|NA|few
CASSRLQGISYEQYF
TGCGCCAGCAGCCGACTCCAGGGGATCTCCTACGAGCAGTACTTC
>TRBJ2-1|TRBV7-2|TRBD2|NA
CASSAGLAAYNEQFF
TGTGCCAGCAGCGCGGGACTAGCGGCCTACAATGAGCAGTTCTTC
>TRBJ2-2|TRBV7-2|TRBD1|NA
CASSKTGGGYTGELFF
TGTGCCAGCAGCAAGACAGGGGGCGGTTACACCGGGGAGCTGTTTTTT
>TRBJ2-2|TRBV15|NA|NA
CATSRDHTNTGELFF
TGTGCCACCAGCAGAGATCACACCAACACCGGGGAGCTGTTTTTT
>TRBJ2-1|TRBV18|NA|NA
CASSPPGLGDNEQFF
TGTGCCAGCTCACCACCAGGGTTAGGGGACAATGAGCAGTTCTTC
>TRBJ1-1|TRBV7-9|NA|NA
CASTRGDTEAFF
TGTGCCAGCACCCGGGGGGACACTGAAGCTTTCTTT
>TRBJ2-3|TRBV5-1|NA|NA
CASSFSGTDTQYF
TGCGCCAGCAGCTTTAGTGGAACAGATACGCAGTATTTT
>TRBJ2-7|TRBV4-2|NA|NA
CASSQTPGTSYEQYF
TGTGCCAGCAGCCAAACTCCCGGGACTTCCTACGAGCAGTACTTC
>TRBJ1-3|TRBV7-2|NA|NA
CASSLTSGNTIYF
TGTGCCAGCAGCCTAACATCTGGAAACACCATATATTTT
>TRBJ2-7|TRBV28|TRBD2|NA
CASRAGGLSYEQYF
TGTGCCAGCAGAGCGGGAGGGTTATCGTACGAGCAGTACTTC
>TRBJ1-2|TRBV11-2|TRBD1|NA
CASSLQGDYGYTF
TGTGCCAGCAGCTTACAGGGGGACTATGGCTACACCTTC
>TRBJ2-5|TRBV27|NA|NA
CASSPLAAPETQYF
TGTGCCAGCAGTCCACTAGCTGCCCCGGAGACCCAGTACTTC
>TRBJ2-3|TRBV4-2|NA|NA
CASRSLGMATDTQYF
TGTGCCAGCAGGTCGTTAGGGATGGCAACAGATACGCAGTATTTT
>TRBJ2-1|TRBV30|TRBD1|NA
CALEDRDGNEQFF
TGTGCCTTAGAGGACAGGGACGGTAATGAGCAGTTCTTC
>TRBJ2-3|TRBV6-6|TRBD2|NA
CATRRLAGTDTQYF
TGTGCCACCCGGAGACTAGCGGGCACAGATACGCAGTATTTT
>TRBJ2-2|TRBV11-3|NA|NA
CASSLRGASGELFF
TGTGCCAGCAGCTTGAGGGGCGCCTCCGGGGAGCTGTTTTTT
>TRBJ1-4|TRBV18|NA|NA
CASSPTLPGQSEKLFF
TGTGCCAGCTCACCGACTCTGCCGGGGCAAAGTGAAAAACTGTTTTTT
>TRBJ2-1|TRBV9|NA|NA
CASSVGGASYNEQFF
TGTGCCAGCAGCGTAGGCGGAGCCTCCTACAATGAGCAGTTCTTC
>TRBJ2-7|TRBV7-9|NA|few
CASSQEGDVSYEQYF
TGTGCCAGCAGCCAAGAAGGAGATGTATCCTACGAGCAGTACTTC
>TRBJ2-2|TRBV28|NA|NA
CASSSPGELFF
TGTGCCAGCAGTTCCCCCGGGGAGCTGTTTTTT
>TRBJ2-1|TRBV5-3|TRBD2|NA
CARSLASGREAYNEQFF
TGTGCCAGAAGCTTGGCGAGCGGGAGGGAGGCCTACAATGAGCAGTTCTTC
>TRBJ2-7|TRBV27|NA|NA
CASSPRDWVFEQYF
TGTGCCAGCAGCCCGCGGGACTGGGTTTTTGAGCAGTACTTC
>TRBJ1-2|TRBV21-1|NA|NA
CASSPKRGGTLNNYGYTF
TGTGCCAGCAGCCCCAAACGGGGAGGGACACTAAATAACTATGGCTACACCTTC
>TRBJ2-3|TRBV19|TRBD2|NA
CASMLAGGPRDTQYF
TGTGCCAGTATGTTGGCGGGAGGGCCTAGAGATACGCAGTATTTT
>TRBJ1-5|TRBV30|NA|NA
CAWSVRALSQPQHF
TGTGCCTGGAGTGTACGGGCCCTCAGCCAGCCCCAGCATTTT
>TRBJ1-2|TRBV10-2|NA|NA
CASSGGGSVRVSTSGGYTF
TGCGCCAGCAGTGGCGGGGGGAGCGTAAGAGTAAGCACATCGGGGGGCTACACCTTC
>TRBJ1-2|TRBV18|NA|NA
CASSPGGDYGYTF
TGTGCCAGCTCACCGGGGGGGGACTATGGCTACACCTTC
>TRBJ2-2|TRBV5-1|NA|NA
CASSSTSTPTGELFF
TGCGCCAGCAGCTCCACCTCTACCCCGACCGGGGAGCTGTTTTTT
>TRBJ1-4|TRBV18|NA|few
CASSPQYRDEKLFF
TGTGCCAGCTCACCACAGTACCGGGATGAAAAACTGTTTTTT
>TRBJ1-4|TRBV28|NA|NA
CASSPPGGRGEKLFF
TGTGCCAGCAGTCCCCCGGGGGGGAGAGGGGAAAAACTGTTTTTT
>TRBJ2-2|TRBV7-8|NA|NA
CASSVGLTGELFF
TGTGCCAGCAGCGTGGGGTTGACAGGGGAGCTGTTTTTT
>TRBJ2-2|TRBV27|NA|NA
CASSLGGFNTGELFF
TGTGCCAGCAGTTTGGGGGGATTCAACACCGGGGAGCTGTTTTTT
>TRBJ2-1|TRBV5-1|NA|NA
CASSLSPEDEQFF
TGCGCCAGCAGCTTAAGCCCGGAGGATGAGCAGTTCTTC
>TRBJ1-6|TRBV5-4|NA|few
CASSLDLYSPLHF
TGTGCCAGCAGCTTGGACTTATATTCACCCCTCCACTTT
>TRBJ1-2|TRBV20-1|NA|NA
CSASLPYGYTF
TGCAGTGCTAGCCTTCCCTATGGCTACACCTTC
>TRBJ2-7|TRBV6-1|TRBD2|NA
CASSEKLSGSYEQYF
TGTGCCAGCAGTGAAAAACTTAGCGGGAGTTACGAGCAGTACTTC